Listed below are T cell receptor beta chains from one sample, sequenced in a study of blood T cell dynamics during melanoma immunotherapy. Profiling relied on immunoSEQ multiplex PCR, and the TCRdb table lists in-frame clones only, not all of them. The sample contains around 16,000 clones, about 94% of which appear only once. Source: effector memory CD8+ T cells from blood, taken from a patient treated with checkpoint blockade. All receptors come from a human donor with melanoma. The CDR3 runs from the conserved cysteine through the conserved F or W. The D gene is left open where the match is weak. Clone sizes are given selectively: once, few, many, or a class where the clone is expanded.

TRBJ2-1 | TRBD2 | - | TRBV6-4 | TGTGCCAGCAGTGAACTTGGGGGGGGGTTCAATGAGCAGTTCTTC | CASSELGGGFNEQFF
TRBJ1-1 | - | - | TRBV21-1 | TGTGCCAGCAGCAAAGTTACCCCTTCCCGGGACAGGGGGCAGGAGAAGACTGAAGCTTTCTTT | CASSKVTPSRDRGQEKTEAFF
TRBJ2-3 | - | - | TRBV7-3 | TGTGCCAGCAGCTTAACGAGGCAGGGAAGAGATACGCAGTATTTT | CASSLTRQGRDTQYF
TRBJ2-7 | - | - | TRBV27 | TGTGCCAGCAGTGTTGGACAGAAGCACTACGAGCAGTACTTC | CASSVGQKHYEQYF
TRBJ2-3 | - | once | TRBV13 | TGTGCCAGCAGCCAAACCACAGATACGCAGTATTTT | CASSQTTDTQYF
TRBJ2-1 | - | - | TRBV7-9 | TGTGCCACCAAGCGGGACAGGTCCTTCAATGAGCAGTTCTTC | CATKRDRSFNEQFF
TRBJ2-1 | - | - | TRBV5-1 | TGCGCCAGCAGCCCTTATAGCGCGGGACCCTACAATGAGCAGTTCTTC | CASSPYSAGPYNEQFF
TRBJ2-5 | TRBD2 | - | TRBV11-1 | TGTGCCAGCAGCCCAGGACTAGCGCCTCAAGAGACCCAGTACTTC | CASSPGLAPQETQYF
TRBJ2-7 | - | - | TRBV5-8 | TGTGCCAGCAGCCTCGGGGTCGTGCCCTACGAGCAGTACTTC | CASSLGVVPYEQYF
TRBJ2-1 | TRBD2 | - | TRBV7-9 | TGTGCCAGCACACCTTACGGGAGGACCTACAATGAGCAGTTCTTC | CASTPYGRTYNEQFF